These 5 T cell receptor beta chains came from one sample sequenced in a study of blood T cells in healthy people across ages. Together with a sample-barcoded 5' primer, a J-beta primer mix was included in a second PCR lasting about 6 to 11 cycles. TCRdb redid the calling of the 5' RACE reads with MiXCR, one entry per CDR3 protein. Altogether approximately 1.5 million distinct CDR3 sequences are present, approximately 43% being singletons, with the ten largest covering more than 4%. Sequenced input: blood. These receptors were collected from a woman under 30 in good health.

This clonotype was seen a few times. The chain carries TRBV20-1 and TRBJ2-7; 7 bases line up with TRBD2. The germline V gene has CDR1 DFQATT and CDR2 SNEGSKA (reference sequence). The trim removed 3 bases at V and 3 bases at J, leaving 8 bases unmatched. This CDR3 is 14 amino acids long. CDR3: CSASDGRRRYEQYF. Here the CDR3 DNA reads TGCAGTGCTAGCGACGGGAGGCGCCGCTACGAGCAGTACTTC.

This clonotype was picked up a small number of times. The CDR3: CSVDGFGGHSYNEQFF. The CDR3 DNA is TGCAGCGTTGATGGCTTTGGGGGGCACTCCTACAATGAGCAGTTCTTC. The chain carries TRBV29-1 and TRBJ2-1; D could derive from TRBD1 or TRBD2 (6 bases each). Per the germline V gene, CDR1 is SQVTM and CDR2 is ANQGSEA. The CDR3 is 16 residues long. Trimming took 3 bases from V and 0 from J, leaving 15 bases between them.

This clonotype was observed many times. The chain is built from TRBV4-3 and TRBJ2-1; D is unresolved. The V and J ends lost 6 bases and 1 base respectively, with 10 bases between them. CDR3 size: 14 residues. The germline V gene encodes CDR1 LGHNA and CDR2 YSLEER. The CDR3 protein is CASSLRRSYNEQFF. The DNA of the CDR3 is TGCGCCAGCAGTCTCAGGCGATCCTACAATGAGCAGTTCTTC.

A few counts support this clonotype. The rearrangement joins TRBV10-3 to TRBJ2-3; no firm D call. Trimming left V 7 bases short and J 0 bases short, with 14 bases between. Germline lookup yields CDR1 ENHRY and CDR2 SYGVKD. The CDR3 has 15 residues. CDR3 sequence (DNA): TGTGCCATCAACCCCGGGTCCTCTAGCACAGATACGCAGTATTTT. It is translated as CAINPGSSSTDTQYF.

There are a few counts of this clonotype. This chain connects TRBV12-3 or TRBV12-4 to TRBJ2-7, with D perhaps TRBD1 (6 bases). There are 14 residues in the CDR3. Trimming left V 6 bases short and J 0 bases short, with 12 bases between. Here the CDR3 reads CASSATDSSYEQYF. Written as DNA, the CDR3 is TGTGCCAGCAGCGCAACGGACAGCTCCTACGAGCAGTACTTC.